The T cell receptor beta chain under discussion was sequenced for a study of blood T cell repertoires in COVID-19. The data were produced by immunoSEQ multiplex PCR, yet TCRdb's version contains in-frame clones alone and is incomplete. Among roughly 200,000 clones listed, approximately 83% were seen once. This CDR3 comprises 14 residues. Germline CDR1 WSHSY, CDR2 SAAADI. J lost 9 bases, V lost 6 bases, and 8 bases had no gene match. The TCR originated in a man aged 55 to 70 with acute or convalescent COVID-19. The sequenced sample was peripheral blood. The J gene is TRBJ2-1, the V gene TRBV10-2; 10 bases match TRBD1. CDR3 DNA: TGCGCCAGCAGGGCGACAGGGGGCAAGGTTGAGCAGTTCTTC. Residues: CASRATGGKVEQFF.